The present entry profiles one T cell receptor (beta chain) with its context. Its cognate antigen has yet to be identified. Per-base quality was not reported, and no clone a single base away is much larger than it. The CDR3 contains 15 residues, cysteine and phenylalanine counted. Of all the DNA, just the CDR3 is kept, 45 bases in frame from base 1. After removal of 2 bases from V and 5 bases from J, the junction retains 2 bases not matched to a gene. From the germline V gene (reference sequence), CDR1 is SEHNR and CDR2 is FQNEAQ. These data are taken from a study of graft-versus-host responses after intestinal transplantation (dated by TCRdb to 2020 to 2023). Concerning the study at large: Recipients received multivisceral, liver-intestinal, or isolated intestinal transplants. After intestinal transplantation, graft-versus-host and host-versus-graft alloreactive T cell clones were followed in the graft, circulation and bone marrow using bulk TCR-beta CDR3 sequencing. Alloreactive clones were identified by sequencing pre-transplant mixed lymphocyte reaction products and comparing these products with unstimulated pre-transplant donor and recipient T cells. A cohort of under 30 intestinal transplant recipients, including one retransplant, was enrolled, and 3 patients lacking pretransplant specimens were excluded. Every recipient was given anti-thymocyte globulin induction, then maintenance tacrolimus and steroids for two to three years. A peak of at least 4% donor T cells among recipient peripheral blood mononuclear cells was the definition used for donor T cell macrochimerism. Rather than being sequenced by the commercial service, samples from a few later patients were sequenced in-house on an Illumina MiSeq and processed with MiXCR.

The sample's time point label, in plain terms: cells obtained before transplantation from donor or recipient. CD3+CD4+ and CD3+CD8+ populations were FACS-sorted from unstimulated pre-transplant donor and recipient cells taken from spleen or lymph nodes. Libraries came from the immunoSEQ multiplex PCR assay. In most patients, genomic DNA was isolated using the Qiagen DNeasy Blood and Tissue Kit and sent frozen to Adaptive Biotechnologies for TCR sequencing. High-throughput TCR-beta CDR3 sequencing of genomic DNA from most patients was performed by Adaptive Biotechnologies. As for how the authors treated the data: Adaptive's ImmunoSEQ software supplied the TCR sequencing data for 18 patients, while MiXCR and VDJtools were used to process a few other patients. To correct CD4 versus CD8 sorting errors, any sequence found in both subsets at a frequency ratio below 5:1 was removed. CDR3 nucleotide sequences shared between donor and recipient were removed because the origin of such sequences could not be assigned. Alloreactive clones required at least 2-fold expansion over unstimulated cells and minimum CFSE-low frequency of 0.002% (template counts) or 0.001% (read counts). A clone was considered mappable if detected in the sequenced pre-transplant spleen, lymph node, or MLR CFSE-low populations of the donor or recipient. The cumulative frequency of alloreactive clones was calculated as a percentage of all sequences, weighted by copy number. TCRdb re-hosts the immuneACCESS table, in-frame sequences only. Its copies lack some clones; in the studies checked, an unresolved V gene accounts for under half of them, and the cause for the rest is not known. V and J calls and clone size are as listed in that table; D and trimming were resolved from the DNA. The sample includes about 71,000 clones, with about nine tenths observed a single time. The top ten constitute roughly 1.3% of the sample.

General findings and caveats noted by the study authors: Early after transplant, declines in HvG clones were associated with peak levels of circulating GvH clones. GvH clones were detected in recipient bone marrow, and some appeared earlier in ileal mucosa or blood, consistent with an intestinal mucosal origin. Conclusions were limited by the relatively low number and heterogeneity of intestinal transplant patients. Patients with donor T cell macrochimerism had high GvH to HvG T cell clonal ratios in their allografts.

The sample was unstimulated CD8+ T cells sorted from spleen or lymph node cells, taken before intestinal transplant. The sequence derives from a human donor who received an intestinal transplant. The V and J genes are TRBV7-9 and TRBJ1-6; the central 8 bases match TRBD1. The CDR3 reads CASSLMTGDNSPLHF. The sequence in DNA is TGTGCCAGCAGCTTAATGACAGGGGATAATTCACCCCTCCACTTT.